This TCR beta chain comes out of a study of tumor-infiltrating lymphocytes in primary liver carcinoma. A primer in the constant region served to generate TCR beta cDNA from 450 to 650 ng of total RNA. Nested multiplex PCR, run for three rounds with slightly modified ARM-PCR, yielded TCR beta libraries. The first two PCR rounds used TRBV1-TRBV30 forward primers with a C-beta reverse primer, roughly 10 cycles each. MiXCR, applied by TCRdb to the multiplex PCR reads, yields one record per CDR3 protein. The sample has about 350,000 distinct CDR3 sequences, about 61% seen once. The ends were cut back, 0 bases at V and 6 bases at J, with 11 bases in the middle. Germline lookup yields CDR1 GTSNPN and CDR2 SVGIG (reference sequence). This CDR3 spans 13 amino acids. Researchers drew blood RNA from unsorted whole blood and extracted germline DNA as well.

The sequenced sample consisted of peripheral blood. The clonotype was recovered from a man aged 35 to 55 with primary liver carcinoma and hepatitis B virus infection. J is TRBJ1-2 and V is TRBV30; weak D call: TRBD1 (5 bases). CDR3 in DNA: TGTGCCTGGAGTGTAACGGGACTGGATGGCTACACCTTC. Translated, it gives CAWSVTGLDGYTF.